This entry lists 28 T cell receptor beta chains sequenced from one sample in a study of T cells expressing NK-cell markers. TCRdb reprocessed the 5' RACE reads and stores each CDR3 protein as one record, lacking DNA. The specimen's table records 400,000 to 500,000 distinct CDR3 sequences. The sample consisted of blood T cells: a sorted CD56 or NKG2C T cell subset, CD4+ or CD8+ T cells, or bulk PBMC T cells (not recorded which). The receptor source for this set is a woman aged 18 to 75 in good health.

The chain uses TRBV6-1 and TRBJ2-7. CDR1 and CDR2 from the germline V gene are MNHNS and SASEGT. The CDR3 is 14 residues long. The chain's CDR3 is CASSFGQGSYEQYF.

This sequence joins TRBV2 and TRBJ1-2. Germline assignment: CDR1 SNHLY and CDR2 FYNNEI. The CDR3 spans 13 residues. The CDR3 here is CASTAERSYGYTF.

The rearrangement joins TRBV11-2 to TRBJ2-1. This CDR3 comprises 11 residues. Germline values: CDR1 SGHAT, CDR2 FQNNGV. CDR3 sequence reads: CASSAHYEQFF.

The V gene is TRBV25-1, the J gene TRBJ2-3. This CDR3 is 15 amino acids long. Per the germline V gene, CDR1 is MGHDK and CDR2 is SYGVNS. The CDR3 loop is CASSDASRITDTQYF.

CDR3 sequence reads: CASKTSGAGDTQYF. The chain links TRBV2 to TRBJ2-3; TCRdb picks TRBD2, but there is no DNA to check that call. This CDR3 contains 14 residues. CDR1 is SNHLY, CDR2 FYNNEI, per germline. The full variable domain, completed using reference TRBV2 and TRBJ2-3, is EPEVTQTPSHQVTQMGQEVILRCVPISNHLYFYWYRQILGQKVEFLVSFYNNEISEKSEIFDDQFSVERPDGSNFTLKIRSTKLEDSAMYFCASKTSGAGDTQYFGPGTRLTVL.

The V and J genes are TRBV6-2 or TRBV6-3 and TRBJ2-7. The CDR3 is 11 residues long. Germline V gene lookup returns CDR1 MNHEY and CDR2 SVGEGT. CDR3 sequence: CASSWGAEQYF.

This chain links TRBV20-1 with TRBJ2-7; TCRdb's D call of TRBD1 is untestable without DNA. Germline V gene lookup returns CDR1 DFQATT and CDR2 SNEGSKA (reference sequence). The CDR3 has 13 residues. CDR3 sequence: CSADPDRLYEQYF.

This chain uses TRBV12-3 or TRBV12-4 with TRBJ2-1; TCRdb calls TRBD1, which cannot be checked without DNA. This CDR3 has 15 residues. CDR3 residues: CASSAGTGGWNEQFF.

The CDR3 here is CASSTGIRPDTQYF. The chain links TRBV28 to TRBJ2-3; the D call from TCRdb, TRBD1, cannot be confirmed without DNA. Germline lookup yields CDR1 MDHEN and CDR2 SYDVKM. The CDR3 is 14 residues long.

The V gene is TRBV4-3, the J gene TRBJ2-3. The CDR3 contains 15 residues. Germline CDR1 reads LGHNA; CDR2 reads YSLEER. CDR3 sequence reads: CASSQDDGDTDTQYF.

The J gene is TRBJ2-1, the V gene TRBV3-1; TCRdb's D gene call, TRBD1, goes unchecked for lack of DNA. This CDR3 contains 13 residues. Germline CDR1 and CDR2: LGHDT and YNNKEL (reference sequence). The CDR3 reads CASSQRGTVGQFF.

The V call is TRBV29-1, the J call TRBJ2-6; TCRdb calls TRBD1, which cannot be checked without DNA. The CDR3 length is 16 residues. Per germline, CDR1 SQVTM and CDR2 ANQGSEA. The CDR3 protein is CSVDGGTGVGANVLTF. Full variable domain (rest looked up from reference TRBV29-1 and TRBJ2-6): SAVISQKPSRDICQRGTSLTIQCQVDSQVTMMFWYRQQPGQSLTLIATANQGSEATYESGFVIDKFPISRPNLTFSTLTVSNMSPEDSSIYLCSVDGGTGVGANVLTFGAGSRLTVL.

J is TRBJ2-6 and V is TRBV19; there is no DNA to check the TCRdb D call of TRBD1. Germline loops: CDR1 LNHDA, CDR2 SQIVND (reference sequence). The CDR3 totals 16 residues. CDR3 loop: CASRSLRETGANVLTF.

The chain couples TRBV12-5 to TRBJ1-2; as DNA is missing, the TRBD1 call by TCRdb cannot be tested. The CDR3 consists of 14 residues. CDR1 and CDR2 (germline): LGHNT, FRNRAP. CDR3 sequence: CASGWGQGYDGYTF.

CDR3: CSARDWIGTNTGELFF. The chain combines TRBV20-1 with TRBJ2-2; the TCRdb D gene call, TRBD1, has no DNA to confirm it. From germline, CDR1 is DFQATT and CDR2 SNEGSKA (reference sequence). This CDR3 has 16 amino acids.

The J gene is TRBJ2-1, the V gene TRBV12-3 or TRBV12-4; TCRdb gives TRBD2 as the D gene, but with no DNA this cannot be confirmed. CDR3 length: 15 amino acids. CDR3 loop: CASSFPRVSYNEQFF.

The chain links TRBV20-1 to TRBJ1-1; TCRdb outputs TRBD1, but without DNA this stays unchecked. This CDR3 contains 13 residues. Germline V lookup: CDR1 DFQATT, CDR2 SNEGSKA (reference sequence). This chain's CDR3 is CSATFRGNTEAFF.

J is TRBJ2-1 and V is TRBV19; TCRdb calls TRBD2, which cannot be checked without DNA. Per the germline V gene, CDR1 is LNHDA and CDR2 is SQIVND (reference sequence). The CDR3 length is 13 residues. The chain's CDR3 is CASSNLGGNEQFF.

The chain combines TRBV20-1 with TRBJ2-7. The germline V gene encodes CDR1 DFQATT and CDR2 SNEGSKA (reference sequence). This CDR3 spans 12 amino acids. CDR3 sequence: CSARVRTYEQYF.

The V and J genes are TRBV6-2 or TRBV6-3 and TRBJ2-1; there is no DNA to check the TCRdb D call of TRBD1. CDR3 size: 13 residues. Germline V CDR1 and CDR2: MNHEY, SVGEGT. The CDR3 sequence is CASSQDRGYEQFF.

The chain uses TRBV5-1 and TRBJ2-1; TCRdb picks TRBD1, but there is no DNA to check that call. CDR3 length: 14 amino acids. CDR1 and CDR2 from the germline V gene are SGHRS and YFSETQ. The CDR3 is CASSPGTGIHEQFF.

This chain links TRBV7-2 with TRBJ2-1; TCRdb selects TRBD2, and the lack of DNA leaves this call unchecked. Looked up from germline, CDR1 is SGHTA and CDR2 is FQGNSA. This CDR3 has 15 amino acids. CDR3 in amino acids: CASSSRTSGRSEQFF.

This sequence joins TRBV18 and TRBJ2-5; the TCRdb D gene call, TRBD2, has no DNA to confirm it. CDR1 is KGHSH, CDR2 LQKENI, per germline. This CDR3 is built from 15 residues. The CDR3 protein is CASSPPSGRQETQYF.

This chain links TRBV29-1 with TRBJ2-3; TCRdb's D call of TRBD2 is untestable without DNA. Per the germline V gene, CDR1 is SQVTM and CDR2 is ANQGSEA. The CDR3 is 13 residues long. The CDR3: CSVEVLQRDTQYF.

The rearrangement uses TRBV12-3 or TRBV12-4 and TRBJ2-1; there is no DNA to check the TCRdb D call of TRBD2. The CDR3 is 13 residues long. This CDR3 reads CATREGFVDEQFF.

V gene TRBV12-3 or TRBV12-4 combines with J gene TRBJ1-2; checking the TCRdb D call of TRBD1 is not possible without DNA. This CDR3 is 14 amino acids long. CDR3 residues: CASSLTGGPYGYTF.

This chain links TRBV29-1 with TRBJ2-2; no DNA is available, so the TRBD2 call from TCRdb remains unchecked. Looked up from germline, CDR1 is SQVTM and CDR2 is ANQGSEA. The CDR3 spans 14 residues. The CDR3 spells CSVVRREVTGELFF.

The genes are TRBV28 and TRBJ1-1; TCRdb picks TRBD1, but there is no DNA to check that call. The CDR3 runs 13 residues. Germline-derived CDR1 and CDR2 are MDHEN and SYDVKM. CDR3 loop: CASSLTRRTEAFF.